The 15 T cell receptor beta chains presented below share a single source sample, sequenced in a study of cytomegalovirus exposure and HLA in healthy donors. The study ran its PCR with 60 Vbeta and 13 Jbeta primers. Method: immunoSEQ multiplex PCR; TCRdb's copy keeps in-frame clones and lacks some. The sample lists around 250,000 clones, around 90% occurring once. The material sequenced was PBMCs. These receptors came from a girl aged 2 to 10 in good health and CMV-seronegative.

V is TRBV29-1 and J is TRBJ1-1, with a weak D call TRBD1 (5 bases). Trimming shortened V by 5 bases and J by 1 base, and 5 bases separated the two germline ends. Germline assignment: CDR1 SQVTM and CDR2 ANQGSEA. The CDR3 length is 11 residues. The CDR3 sequence: CSVRGNTEAFF. The CDR3 DNA reads TGCAGCGTTAGGGGGAACACTGAAGCTTTCTTT.

V gene TRBV5-8 combines with J gene TRBJ2-7; tentatively, D is TRBD2 (5 bases). CDR1 is SGHTS and CDR2 is YDEGEE in the germline V gene. Trimming cost V 1 base and J 7 bases, with 15 bases left between them. CDR3 length: 14 residues. The CDR3, as DNA: TGTGCCAGCAGCTTGAGGGAGTCTCCTGCGGAGCAGTACTTC. It codes for CASSLRESPAEQYF.

The chain combines TRBV9 with TRBJ2-3; 7 nucleotides align to TRBD2. V lost 3 bases and J lost 3; bases outside the gene matches: 4. Germline V gene sequence: CDR1 SGDLS, CDR2 YYNGEE. This CDR3 has 14 amino acids. CDR3 sequence (DNA): TGTGCCAGCAGCGGACTAGCCGGGACAGATACGCAGTATTTT. This sequence encodes CASSGLAGTDTQYF.

The CDR3 DNA is TGTGCCAGCAGTAAAGGACAGCTAGCTAACTATGGCTACACCTTC. This codes for CASSKGQLANYGYTF. This chain connects TRBV6-6 to TRBJ1-2; possible D gene TRBD1, 6 bases. The CDR3 sequence is 15 residues long. V lost 5 bases and J 0 bases, leaving 13 bases between the germline ends. The germline V gene encodes CDR1 MNHNY and CDR2 SVGAGI (reference sequence).

This clone was recorded only once. The rearrangement uses TRBV7-2 and TRBJ1-5; D is uncertain. The CDR3 length is 15 residues. The germline V gene encodes CDR1 SGHTA and CDR2 FQGNSA. V gave up 2 bases and J gave up 3 bases, with 11 bases separating them. The CDR3, as DNA: TGTGCCAGCAGCTTAATGGTCCAAGCCAATCAGCCCCAGCATTTT. This encodes CASSLMVQANQPQHF. Filled out from reference TRBV7-2 and TRBJ1-5, the complete variable domain reads GAGVSQSPSNKVTEKGKDVELRCDPISGHTALYWYRQSLGQGLEFLIYFQGNSAPDKSGLPSDRFSAERTGGSVSTLTIQRTQQEDSAVYLCASSLMVQANQPQHFGDGTRLSIL.

This chain uses TRBV10-3 with TRBJ2-3; D ambiguous. The CDR3 is 13 amino acids. CDR1 is ENHRY, CDR2 SYGVKD, per germline. V lost 2 bases to trimming and J lost 4 bases, with 7 bases between them. The DNA for the CDR3 is TGTGCCATCAGTGAGATAGAATCAGATACGCAGTATTTT. As protein: CAISEIESDTQYF.

This sequence joins TRBV13 and TRBJ2-7; 9 nucleotides align to TRBD1. V lost 5 bases, J lost 6 bases, and 8 bases stayed unmatched. The CDR3 is made up of 14 amino acids. The V gene's germline CDR1 is PRHDT and CDR2 FYEKMQ (reference sequence). This CDR3 is CASSGGQGYREQYF. CDR3 nucleotide sequence: TGTGCCAGCAGCGGGGGACAGGGCTATCGCGAGCAGTACTTC.

Concerning this clone itself: One end of the junction is discordant with germline, which a read error may explain. This chain uses TRBV7-9 with TRBJ1-1; no clear D gene. The CDR3 runs to 12 residues. Germline CDR1 SEHNR, CDR2 FQNEAQ (reference sequence). DNA for the CDR3: TGTTCCAGCAGCATCGGGAACACTGAAGCTTTCTTT. Protein sequence: CSSSIGNTEAFF.

This chain joins TRBV11-2 and TRBJ2-1; TRBD2 matches 9 bases. Germline loops: CDR1 SGHAT, CDR2 FQNNGV. Germline trimming cut 8 bases from V and 2 bases from J; bases unmatched to any gene: 13. The CDR3 runs to 17 residues. The CDR3 DNA sequence: TGTGCCAGCTCACCTGCGGGGGCGGGAGGGCCCTACAATGAGCAGTTCTTC. Protein: CASSPAGAGGPYNEQFF. Filled out from reference TRBV11-2 and TRBJ2-1, the complete variable domain reads EAGVAQSPRYKIIEKRQSVAFWCNPISGHATLYWYQQILGQGPKLLIQFQNNGVVDDSQLPKDRFSAERLKGVDSTLKIQPAKLEDSAVYLCASSPAGAGGPYNEQFFGPGTRLTVL.

The V gene is TRBV6-6, the J gene TRBJ2-1, with 7 bases aligning to TRBD2. The CDR3 contains 16 residues. V dropped 8 bases and J dropped 0; count of bases not matched to a gene: 10. Germline CDR1 is MNHNY and CDR2 is SVGAGI (reference sequence). CDR3 loop: CASSVTSASSYNEQFF. CDR3 DNA sequence: TGTGCCAGCTCTGTAACTAGCGCCAGCTCCTACAATGAGCAGTTCTTC.

The J gene is TRBJ2-7, the V gene TRBV2, with D possibly matching TRBD1 (5 bases). CDR1 is SNHLY and CDR2 is FYNNEI in the germline V gene. This CDR3 is built from 14 residues. Deletions cut 4 bases from V and 12 bases from J, with 22 bases between. CDR3 DNA sequence: TGTGCCAGCAGTGCCGAACAGGCACAAACCCACGGGTACTTC. This gives the protein CASSAEQAQTHGYF.

This chain uses TRBV5-1 with TRBJ2-1; 10 bases agree with TRBD1. The V and J ends lost 4 bases and 4 bases, in that order; junction bases with no gene match: 8. CDR3 length: 16 residues. The germline V gene encodes CDR1 SGHRS and CDR2 YFSETQ. The CDR3 region has the DNA TGCGCCAGCAGCCGCGGCGGGACAGGGGCTTACAATGAGCAGTTCTTC. Translating it yields CASSRGGTGAYNEQFF.

This chain links TRBV11-2 with TRBJ1-1; D remains unclear. Germline-derived CDR1 and CDR2 are SGHAT and FQNNGV. With 0 bases removed from V and 2 bases from J, the gap between germline ends came to 10 bases. The CDR3 loop spans 15 amino acids. The CDR3 sequence: CASSLDWLINTEAFF. CDR3 nucleotide sequence: TGTGCCAGCAGCTTAGATTGGCTCATAAACACTGAAGCTTTCTTT. Looking up the rest from reference TRBV11-2 and TRBJ1-1 gives the full variable domain: EAGVAQSPRYKIIEKRQSVAFWCNPISGHATLYWYQQILGQGPKLLIQFQNNGVVDDSQLPKDRFSAERLKGVDSTLKIQPAKLEDSAVYLCASSLDWLINTEAFFGQGTRLTVV.

This clone was observed once. V gene TRBV6-1 combines with J gene TRBJ1-1; TRBD1 matches 9 bases. Germline V lookup: CDR1 MNHNS, CDR2 SASEGT. After removal of 0 bases from V and 1 base from J, the junction contained 3 bases not matched to a gene. This CDR3 has 16 amino acids. The chain's CDR3 is CASSEARDRANTEAFF. The CDR3, as DNA: TGTGCCAGCAGTGAAGCACGGGACAGGGCGAACACTGAAGCTTTCTTT.

The rearrangement joins TRBV30 to TRBJ2-5; D possibly corresponds to TRBD1 (7 bases). V shed 4 bases and J shed 6 bases, with 12 bases lying between them. CDR3 length: 12 residues. Germline CDR1 reads GTSNPN; CDR2 reads SVGIG (reference sequence). The chain's CDR3 is CAWKQGGKTQYF. As DNA, the CDR3 is TGTGCCTGGAAGCAGGGGGGAAAGACCCAGTACTTC.